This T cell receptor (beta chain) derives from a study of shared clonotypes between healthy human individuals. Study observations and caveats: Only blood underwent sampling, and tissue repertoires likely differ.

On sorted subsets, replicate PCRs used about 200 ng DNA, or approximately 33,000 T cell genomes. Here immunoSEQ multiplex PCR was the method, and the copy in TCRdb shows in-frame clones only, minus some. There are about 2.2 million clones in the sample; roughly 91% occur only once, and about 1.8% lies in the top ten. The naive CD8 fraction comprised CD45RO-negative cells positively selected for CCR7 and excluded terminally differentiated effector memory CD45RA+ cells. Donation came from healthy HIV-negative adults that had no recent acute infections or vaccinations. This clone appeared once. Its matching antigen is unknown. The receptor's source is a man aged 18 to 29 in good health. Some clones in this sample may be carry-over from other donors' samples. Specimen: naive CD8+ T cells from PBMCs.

The CDR3 sequence is CASRLRADGPQHF. The DNA of the CDR3 is TGTGCCAGCAGACTCCGGGCCGATGGGCCCCAGCATTTT. The chain uses TRBV27 and TRBJ1-5; no definite D call. CDR1 and CDR2 (germline): MNHEY, SMNVEV (reference sequence). The CDR3 sequence is 13 residues long. Between the trimmed V and J ends, which lost 6 bases and 9 bases, there was a span of 15 bases.